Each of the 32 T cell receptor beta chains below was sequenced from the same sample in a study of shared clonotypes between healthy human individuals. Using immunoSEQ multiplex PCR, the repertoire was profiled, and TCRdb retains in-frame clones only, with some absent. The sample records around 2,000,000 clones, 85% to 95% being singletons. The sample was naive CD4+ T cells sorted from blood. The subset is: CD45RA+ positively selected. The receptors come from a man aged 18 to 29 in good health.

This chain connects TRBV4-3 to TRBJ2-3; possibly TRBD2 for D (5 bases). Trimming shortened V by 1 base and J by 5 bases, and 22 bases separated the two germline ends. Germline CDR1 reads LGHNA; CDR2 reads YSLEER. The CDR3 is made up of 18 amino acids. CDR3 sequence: CASSQVGIRPRYQDTQYF. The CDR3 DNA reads TGCGCCAGCAGCCAAGTCGGGATAAGGCCCCGGTACCAAGATACGCAGTATTTT.

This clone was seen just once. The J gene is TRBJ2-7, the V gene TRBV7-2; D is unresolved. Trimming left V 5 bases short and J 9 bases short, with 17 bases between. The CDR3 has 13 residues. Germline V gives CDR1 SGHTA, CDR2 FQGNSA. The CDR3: CASSQESLRGQYF. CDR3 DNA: TGTGCCAGCAGCCAGGAGAGCCTACGAGGGCAGTACTTC.

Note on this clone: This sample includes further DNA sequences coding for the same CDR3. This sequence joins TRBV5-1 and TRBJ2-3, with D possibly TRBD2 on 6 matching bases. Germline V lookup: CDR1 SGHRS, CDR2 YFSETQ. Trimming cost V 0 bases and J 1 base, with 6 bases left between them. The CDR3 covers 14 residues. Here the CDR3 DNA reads TGCGCCAGCAGCTTGGGCGGGGGCACAGATACGCAGTATTTT. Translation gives CASSLGGGTDTQYF.

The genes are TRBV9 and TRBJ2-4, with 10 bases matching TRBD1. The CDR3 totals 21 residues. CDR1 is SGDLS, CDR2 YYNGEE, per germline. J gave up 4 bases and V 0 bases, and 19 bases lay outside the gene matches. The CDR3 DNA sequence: TGTGCCAGCAGCGTAGCTAAGGGACAGGGGTCCTTTTCGACTTGGAAAAACATTCAGTACTTC. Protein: CASSVAKGQGSFSTWKNIQYF. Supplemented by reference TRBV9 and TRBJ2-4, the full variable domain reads DSGVTQTPKHLITATGQRVTLRCSPRSGDLSVYWYQQSLDQGLQFLIQYYNGEERAKGNILERFSAQQFPDLHSELNLSSLELGDSALYFCASSVAKGQGSFSTWKNIQYFGAGTRLSVL.

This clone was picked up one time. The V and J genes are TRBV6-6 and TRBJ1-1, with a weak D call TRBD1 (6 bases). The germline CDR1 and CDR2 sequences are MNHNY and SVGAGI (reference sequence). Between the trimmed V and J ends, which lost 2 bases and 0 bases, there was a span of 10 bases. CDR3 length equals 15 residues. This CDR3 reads CASSYRSGVNTEAFF. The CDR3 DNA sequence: TGTGCCAGCAGTTACAGGTCAGGGGTGAACACTGAAGCTTTCTTT.

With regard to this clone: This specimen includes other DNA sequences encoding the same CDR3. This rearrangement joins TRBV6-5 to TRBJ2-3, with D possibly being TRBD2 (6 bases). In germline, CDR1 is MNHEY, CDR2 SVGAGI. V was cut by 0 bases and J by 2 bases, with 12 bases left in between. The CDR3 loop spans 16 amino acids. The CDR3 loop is CASSYSPSGFTDTQYF. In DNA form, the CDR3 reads TGTGCCAGCAGTTACTCGCCCAGCGGGTTCACAGATACGCAGTATTTT.

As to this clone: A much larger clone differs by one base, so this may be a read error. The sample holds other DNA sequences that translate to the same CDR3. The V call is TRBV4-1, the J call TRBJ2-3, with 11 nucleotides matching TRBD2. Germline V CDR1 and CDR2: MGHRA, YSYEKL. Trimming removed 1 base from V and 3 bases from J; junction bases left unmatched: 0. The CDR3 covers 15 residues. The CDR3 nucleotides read TGCGCCAGCAGCCAAGGACTAGCGGGAACAGATACGCAGTATTTT. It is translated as CASSQGLAGTDTQYF.

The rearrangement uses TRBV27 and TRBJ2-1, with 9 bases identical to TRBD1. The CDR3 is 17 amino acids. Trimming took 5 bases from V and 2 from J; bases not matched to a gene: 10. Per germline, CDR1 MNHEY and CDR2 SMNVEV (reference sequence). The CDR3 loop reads CASSPRTGALTYNEQFF. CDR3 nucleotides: TGTGCCAGCAGTCCCCGGACAGGGGCCCTTACCTACAATGAGCAGTTCTTC.

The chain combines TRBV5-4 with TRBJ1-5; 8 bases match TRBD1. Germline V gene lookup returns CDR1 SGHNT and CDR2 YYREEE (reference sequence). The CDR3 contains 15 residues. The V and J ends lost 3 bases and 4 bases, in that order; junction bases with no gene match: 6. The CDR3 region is CASSSSRGRNQPQHF. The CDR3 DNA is TGTGCCAGCAGCTCATCCAGGGGGCGAAATCAGCCCCAGCATTTT. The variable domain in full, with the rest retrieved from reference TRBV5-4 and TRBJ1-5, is ETGVTQSPTHLIKTRGQQVTLRCSSQSGHNTVSWYQQALGQGPQFIFQYYREEENGRGNFPPRFSGLQFPNYSSELNVNALELDDSALYLCASSSSRGRNQPQHFGDGTRLSIL.

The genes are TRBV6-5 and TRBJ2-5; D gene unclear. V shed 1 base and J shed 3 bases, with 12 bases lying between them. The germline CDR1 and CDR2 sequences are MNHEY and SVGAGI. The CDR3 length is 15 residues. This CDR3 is CASSYLGSDEETQYF. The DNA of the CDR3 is TGTGCCAGCAGTTACTTGGGGTCAGACGAAGAGACCCAGTACTTC.

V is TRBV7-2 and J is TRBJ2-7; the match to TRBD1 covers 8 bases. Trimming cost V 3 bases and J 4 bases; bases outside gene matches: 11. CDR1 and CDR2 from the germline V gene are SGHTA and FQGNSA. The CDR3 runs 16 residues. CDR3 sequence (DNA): TGTGCCAGCAGCTTGACGTATTCGACAGGGGCTTACGAGCAGTACTTC. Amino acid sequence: CASSLTYSTGAYEQYF.

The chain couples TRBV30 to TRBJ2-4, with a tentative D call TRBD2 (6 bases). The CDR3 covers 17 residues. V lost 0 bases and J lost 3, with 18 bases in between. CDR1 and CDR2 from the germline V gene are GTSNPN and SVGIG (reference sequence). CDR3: CAWSVPRWRELKNIQYF. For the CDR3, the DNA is TGTGCCTGGAGTGTCCCCCGGTGGCGGGAACTCAAAAACATTCAGTACTTC. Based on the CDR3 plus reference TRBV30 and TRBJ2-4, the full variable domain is SQTIHQWPATLVQPVGSPLSLECTVEGTSNPNLYWYRQAAGRGLQLLFYSVGIGQISSEVPQNLSASRPQDRQFILSSKKLLLSDSGFYLCAWSVPRWRELKNIQYFGAGTRLSVL.

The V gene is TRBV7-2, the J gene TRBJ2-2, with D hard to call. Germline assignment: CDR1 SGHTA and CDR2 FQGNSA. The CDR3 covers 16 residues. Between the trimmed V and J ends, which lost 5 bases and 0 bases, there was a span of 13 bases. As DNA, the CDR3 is TGTGCCAGCAGCCTCATGTCTTTAGCGAACACCGGGGAGCTGTTTTTT. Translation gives CASSLMSLANTGELFF.

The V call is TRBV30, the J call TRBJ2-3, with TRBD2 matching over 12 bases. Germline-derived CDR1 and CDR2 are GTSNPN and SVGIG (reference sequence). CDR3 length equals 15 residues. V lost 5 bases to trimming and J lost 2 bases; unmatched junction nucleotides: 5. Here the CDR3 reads CAWERLAGATDTQYF. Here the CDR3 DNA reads TGTGCCTGGGAGCGACTAGCGGGGGCCACAGATACGCAGTATTTT.

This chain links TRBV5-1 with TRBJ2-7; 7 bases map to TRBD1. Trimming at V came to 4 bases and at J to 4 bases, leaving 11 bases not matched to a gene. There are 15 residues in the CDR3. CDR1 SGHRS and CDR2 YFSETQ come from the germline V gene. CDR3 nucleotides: TGCGCCAGCAGCAGATTGGCGGACAGGTCTTACGAGCAGTACTTC. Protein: CASSRLADRSYEQYF.

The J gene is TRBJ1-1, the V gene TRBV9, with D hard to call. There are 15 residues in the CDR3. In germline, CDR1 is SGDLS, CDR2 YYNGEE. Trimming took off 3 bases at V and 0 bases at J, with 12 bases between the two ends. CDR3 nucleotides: TGTGCCAGCAGCGCGGCATGGGAGCTGAACACTGAAGCTTTCTTT. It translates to CASSAAWELNTEAFF.

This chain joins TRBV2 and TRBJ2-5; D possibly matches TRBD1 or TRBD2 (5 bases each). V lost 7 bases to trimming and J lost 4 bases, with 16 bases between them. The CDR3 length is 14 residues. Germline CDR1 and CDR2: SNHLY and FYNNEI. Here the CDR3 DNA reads TGTGCCAGCACTAAGGAGCGAGGGGCAGAGACCCAGTACTTC. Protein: CASTKERGAETQYF.

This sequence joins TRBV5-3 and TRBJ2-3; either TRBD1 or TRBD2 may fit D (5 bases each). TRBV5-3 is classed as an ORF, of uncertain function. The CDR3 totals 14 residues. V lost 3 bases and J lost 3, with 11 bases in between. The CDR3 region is CARSSGRHTDTQYF. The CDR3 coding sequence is TGTGCCAGAAGCTCGGGGCGACATACAGATACGCAGTATTTT.

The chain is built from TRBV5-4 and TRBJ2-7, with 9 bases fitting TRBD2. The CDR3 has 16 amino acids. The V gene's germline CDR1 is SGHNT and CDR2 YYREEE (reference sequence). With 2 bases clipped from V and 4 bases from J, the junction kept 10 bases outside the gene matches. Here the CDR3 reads CASSFGASGIAYEQYF. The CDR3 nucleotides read TGTGCCAGCAGCTTTGGGGCTAGCGGGATCGCTTACGAGCAGTACTTC.

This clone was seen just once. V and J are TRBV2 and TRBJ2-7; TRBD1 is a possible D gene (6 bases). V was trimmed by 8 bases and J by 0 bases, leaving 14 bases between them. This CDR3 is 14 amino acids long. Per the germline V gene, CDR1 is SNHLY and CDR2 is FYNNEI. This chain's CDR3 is CASQIDRNSYEQYF. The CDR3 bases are TGTGCCAGCCAGATTGACAGGAACTCCTACGAGCAGTACTTC. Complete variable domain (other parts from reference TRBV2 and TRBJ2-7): EPEVTQTPSHQVTQMGQEVILRCVPISNHLYFYWYRQILGQKVEFLVSFYNNEISEKSEIFDDQFSVERPDGSNFTLKIRSTKLEDSAMYFCASQIDRNSYEQYFGPGTRLTVT.

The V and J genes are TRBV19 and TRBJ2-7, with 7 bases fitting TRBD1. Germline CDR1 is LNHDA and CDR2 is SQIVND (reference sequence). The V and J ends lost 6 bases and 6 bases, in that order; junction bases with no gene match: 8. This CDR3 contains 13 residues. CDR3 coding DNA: TGTGCCAGTAGCACCGGGACAGCCCCCGAGCAGTACTTC. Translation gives CASSTGTAPEQYF. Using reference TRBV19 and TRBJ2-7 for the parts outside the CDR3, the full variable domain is DGGITQSPKYLFRKEGQNVTLSCEQNLNHDAMYWYRQDPGQGLRLIYYSQIVNDFQKGDIAEGYSVSREKKESFPLTVTSAQKNPTAFYLCASSTGTAPEQYFGPGTRLTVT.

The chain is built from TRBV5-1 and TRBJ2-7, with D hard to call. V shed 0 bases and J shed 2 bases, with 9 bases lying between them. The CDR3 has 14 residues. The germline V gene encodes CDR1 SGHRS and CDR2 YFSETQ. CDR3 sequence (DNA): TGCGCCAGCAGCTTGGACAACGGACCCTACGAGCAGTACTTC. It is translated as CASSLDNGPYEQYF.

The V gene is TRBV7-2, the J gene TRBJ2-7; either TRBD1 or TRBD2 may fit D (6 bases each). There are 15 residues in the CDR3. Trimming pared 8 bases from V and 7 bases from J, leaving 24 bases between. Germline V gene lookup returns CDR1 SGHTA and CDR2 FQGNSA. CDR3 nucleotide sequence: TGTGCCAGCTGGGGGAAAGGGGGAGGACCCCGGGAGCAGTACTTC. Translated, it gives CASWGKGGGPREQYF.

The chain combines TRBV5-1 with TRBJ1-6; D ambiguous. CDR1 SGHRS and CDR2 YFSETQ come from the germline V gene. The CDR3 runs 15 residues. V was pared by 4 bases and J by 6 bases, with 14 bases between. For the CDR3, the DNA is TGCGCCAGCAGCGCAGGTGCTGAAGTTAATTCACCCCTCCACTTT. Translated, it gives CASSAGAEVNSPLHF.

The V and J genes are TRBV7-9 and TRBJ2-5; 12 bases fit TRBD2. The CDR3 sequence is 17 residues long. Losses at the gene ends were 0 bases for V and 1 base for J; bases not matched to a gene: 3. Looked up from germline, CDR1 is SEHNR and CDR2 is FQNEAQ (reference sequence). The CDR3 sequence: CASSLAPGLAGQETQYF. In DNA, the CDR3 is TGTGCCAGCAGCTTAGCCCCGGGACTAGCGGGCCAAGAGACCCAGTACTTC.

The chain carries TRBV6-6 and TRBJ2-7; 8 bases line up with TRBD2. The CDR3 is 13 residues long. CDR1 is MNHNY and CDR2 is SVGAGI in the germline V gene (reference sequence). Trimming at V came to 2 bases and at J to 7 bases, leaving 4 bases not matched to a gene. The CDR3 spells CASSYPGGREQYF. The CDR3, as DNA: TGTGCCAGCAGTTACCCGGGAGGGCGTGAGCAGTACTTC.

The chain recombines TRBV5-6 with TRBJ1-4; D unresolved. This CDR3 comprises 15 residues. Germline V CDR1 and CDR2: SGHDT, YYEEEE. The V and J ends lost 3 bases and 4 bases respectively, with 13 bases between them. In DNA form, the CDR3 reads TGTGCCAGCAGCTCGGAACCGGGATATAATGAAAAACTGTTTTTT. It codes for CASSSEPGYNEKLFF.

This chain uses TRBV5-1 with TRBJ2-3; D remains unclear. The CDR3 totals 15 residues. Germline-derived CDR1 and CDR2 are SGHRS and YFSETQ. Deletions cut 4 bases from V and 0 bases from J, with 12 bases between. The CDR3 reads CASSAPVPSTDTQYF. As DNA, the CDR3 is TGCGCCAGCAGCGCCCCCGTCCCTAGCACAGATACGCAGTATTTT.

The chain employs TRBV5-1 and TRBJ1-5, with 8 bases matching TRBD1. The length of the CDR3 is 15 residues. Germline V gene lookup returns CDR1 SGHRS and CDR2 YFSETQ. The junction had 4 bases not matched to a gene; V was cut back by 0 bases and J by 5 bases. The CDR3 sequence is CASSLEGRGHQPQHF. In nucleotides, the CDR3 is TGCGCCAGCAGCTTGGAGGGCAGGGGGCATCAGCCCCAGCATTTT.

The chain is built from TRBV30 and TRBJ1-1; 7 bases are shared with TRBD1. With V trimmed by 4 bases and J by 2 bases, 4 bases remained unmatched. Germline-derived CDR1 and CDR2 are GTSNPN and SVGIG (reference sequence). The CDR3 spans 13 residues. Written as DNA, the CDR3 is TGTGCCTGGAATGGACAGGTTAACACTGAAGCTTTCTTT. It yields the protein CAWNGQVNTEAFF.

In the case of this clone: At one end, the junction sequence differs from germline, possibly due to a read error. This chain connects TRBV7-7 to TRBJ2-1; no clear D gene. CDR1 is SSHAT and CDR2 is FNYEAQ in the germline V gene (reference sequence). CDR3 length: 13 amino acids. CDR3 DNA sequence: TGTGCTAGCAGCCAGGACCGAGACAATGAGCAGTTCTTC. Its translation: CASSQDRDNEQFF.

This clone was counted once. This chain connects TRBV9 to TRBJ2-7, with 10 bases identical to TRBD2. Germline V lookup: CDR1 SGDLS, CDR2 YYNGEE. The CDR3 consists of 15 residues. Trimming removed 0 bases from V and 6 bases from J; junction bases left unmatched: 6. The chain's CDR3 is CASSVGPSGRGEQYF. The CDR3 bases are TGTGCCAGCAGCGTAGGTCCTAGCGGGAGAGGCGAGCAGTACTTC.